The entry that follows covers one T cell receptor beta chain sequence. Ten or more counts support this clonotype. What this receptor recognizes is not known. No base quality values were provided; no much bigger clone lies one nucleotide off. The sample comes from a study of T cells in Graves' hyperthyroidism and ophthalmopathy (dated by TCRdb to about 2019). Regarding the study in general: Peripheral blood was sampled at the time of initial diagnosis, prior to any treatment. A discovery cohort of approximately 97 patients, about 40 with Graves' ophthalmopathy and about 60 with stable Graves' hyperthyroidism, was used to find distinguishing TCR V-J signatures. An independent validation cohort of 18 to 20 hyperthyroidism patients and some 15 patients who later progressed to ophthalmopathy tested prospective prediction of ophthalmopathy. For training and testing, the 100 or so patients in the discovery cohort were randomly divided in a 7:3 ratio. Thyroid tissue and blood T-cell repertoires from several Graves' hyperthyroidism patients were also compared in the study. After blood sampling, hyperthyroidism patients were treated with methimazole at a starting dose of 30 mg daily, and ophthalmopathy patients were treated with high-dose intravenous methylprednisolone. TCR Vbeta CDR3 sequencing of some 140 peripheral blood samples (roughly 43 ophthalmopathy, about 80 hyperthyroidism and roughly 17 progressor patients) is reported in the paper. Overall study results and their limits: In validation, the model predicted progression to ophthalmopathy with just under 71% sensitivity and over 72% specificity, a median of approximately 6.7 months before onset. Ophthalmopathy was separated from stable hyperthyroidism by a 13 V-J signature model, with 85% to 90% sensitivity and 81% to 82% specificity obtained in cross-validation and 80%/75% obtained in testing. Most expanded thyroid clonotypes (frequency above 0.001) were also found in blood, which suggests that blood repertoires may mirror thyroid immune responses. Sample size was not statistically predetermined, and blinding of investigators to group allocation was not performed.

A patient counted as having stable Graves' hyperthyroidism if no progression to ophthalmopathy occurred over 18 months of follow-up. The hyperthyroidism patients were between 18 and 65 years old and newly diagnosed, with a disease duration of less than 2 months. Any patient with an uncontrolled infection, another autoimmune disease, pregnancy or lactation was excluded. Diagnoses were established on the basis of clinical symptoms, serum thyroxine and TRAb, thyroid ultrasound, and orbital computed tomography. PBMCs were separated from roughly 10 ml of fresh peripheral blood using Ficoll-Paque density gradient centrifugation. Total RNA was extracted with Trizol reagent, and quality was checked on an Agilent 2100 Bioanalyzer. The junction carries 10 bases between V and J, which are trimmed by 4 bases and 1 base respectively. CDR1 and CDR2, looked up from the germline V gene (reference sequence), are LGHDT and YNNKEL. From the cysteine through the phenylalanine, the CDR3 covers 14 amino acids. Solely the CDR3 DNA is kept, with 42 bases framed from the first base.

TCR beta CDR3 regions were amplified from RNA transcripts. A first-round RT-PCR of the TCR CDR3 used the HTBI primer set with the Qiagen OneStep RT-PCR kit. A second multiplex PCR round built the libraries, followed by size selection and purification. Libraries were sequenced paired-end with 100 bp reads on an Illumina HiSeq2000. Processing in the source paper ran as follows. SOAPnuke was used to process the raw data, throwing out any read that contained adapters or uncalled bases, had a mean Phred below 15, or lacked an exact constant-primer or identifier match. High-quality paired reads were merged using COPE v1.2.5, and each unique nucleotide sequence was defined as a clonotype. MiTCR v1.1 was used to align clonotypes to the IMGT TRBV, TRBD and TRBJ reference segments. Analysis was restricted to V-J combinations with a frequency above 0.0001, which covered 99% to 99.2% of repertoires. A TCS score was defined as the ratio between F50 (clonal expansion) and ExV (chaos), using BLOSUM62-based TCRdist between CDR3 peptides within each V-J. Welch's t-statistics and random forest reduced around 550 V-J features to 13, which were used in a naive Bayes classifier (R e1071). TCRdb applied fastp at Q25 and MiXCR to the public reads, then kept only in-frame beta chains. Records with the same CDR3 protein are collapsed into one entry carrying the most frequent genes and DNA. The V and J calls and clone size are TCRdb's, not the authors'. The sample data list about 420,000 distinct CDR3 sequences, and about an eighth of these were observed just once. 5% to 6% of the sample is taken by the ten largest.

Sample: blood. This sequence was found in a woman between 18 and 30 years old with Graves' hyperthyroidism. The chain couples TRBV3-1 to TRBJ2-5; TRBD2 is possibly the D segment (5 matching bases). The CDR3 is CASSRSRGQETQYF. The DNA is TGTGCCAGCAGCCGATCTCGGGGCCAAGAGACCCAGTACTTC.